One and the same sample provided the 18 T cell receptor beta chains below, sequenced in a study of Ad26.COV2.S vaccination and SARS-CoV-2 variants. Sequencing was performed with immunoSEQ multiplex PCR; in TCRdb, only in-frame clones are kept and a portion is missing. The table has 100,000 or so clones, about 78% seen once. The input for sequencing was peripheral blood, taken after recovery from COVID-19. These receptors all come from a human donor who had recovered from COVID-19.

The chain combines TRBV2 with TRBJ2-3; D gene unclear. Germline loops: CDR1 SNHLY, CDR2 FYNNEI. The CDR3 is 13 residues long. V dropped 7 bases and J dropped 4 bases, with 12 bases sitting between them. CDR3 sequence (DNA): TGTGCCAGCAACAACCTTAGGGCAGATACGCAGTATTTT. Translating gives CASNNLRADTQYF.

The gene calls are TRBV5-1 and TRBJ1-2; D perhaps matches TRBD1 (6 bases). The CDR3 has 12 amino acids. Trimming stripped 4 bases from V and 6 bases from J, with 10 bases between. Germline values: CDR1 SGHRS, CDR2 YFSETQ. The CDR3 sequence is CASSNRVDGYTF. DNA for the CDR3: TGCGCCAGCAGCAACAGGGTTGATGGCTACACCTTC.

The CDR3 region has the DNA TGCGCCAGCAGGAAAGAACCGGGACTAGCCGTAACCGGGGAGCTGTTTTTT. It translates to CASRKEPGLAVTGELFF. This chain uses TRBV5-1 with TRBJ2-2; TRBD2 aligns across 9 bases. From germline, CDR1 is SGHRS and CDR2 YFSETQ. This CDR3 has 17 residues. After removal of 5 bases from V and 5 bases from J, the junction contained 13 bases not matched to a gene.

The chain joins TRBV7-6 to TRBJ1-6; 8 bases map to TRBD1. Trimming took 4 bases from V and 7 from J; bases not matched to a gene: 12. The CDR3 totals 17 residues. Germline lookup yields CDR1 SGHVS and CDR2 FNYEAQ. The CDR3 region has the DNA TGTGCCAGCAGCTCGGAGGCGCAGGGGGCAGGAAATTCACCCCTCCACTTT. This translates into CASSSEAQGAGNSPLHF.

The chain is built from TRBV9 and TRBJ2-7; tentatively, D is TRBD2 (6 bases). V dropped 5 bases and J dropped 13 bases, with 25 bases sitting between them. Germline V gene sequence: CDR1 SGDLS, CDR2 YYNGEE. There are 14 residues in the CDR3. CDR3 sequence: CASRGGVSQLLTYF. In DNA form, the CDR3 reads TGTGCCAGCAGGGGGGGTGTCTCCCAACTCTTAACTTACTTC.

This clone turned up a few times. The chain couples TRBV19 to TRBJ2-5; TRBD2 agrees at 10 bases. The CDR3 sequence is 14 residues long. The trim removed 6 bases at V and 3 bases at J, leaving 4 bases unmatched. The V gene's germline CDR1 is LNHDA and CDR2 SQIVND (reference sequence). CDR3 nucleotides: TGTGCCAGTAGCTCCGGGACTAGCGAAGAGACCCAGTACTTC. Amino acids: CASSSGTSEETQYF.

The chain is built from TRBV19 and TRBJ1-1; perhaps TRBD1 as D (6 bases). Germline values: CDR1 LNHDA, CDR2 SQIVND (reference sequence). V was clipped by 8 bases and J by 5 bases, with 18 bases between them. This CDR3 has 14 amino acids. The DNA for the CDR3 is TGTGCCAGTGACTCCGGACAGAAGAGTACTGAAGCTTTCTTT. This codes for CASDSGQKSTEAFF.

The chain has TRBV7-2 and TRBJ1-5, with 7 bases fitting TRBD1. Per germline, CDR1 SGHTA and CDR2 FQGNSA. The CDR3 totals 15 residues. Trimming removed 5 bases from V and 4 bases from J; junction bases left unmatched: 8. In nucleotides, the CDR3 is TGTGCCAGCAGCGGGGGACAGAGGTTTAATCAGCCCCAGCATTTT. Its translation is CASSGGQRFNQPQHF.

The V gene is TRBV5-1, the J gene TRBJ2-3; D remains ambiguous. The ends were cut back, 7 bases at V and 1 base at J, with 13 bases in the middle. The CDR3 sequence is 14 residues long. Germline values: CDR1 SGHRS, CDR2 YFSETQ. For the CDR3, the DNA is TGCGCCAGCGCACCCCCGGCGGGCACAGATACGCAGTATTTT. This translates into CASAPPAGTDTQYF.

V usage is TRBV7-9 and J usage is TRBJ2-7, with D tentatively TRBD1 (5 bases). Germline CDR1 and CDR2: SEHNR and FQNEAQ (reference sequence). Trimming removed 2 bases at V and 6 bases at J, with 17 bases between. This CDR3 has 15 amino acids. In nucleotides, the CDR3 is TGTGCCAGCAGCTTAATGGACACCCGCTCGGGCGAGCAGTACTTC. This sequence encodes CASSLMDTRSGEQYF.

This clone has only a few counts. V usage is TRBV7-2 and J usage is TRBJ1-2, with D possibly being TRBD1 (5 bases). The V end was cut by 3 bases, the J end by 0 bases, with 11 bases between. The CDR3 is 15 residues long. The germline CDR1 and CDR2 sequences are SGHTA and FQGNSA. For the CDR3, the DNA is TGTGCCAGCAGCTTTCGACAGACTTCTAACTATGGCTACACCTTC. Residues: CASSFRQTSNYGYTF.

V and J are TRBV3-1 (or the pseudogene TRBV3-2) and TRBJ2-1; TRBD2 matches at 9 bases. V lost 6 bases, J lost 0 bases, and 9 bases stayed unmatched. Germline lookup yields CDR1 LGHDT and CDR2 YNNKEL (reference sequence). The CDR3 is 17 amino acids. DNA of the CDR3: TGTGCCAGCAGTGTGGGCGGGGGGGTTAGCTCCTACAATGAGCAGTTCTTC. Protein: CASSVGGGVSSYNEQFF.

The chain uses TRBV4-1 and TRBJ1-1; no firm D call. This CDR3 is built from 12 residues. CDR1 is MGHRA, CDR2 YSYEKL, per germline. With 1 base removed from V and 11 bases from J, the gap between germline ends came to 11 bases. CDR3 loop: CASSQGGFLAFF. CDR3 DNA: TGCGCCAGCAGCCAAGGAGGGTTTTTGGCTTTCTTT.

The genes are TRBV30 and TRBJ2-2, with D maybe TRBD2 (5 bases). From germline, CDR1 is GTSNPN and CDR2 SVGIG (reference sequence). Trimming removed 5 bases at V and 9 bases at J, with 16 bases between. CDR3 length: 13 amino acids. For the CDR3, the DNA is TGTGCCTGGCAAAAAACTAGATCTCGGGAGCTGTTTTTT. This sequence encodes CAWQKTRSRELFF.

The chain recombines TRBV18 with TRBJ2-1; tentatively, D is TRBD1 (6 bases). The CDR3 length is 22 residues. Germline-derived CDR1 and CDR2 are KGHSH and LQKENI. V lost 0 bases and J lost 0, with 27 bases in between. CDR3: CASSPPVIQQGALSSSYNEQFF. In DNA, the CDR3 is TGTGCCAGCTCACCACCGGTGATACAACAGGGCGCTCTTTCTAGCTCCTACAATGAGCAGTTCTTC. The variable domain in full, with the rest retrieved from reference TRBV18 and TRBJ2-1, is NAGVMQNPRHLVRRRGQEARLRCSPMKGHSHVYWYRQLPEEGLKFMVYLQKENIIDESGMPKERFSAEFPKEGPSILRIQQVVRGDSAAYFCASSPPVIQQGALSSSYNEQFFGPGTRLTVL.

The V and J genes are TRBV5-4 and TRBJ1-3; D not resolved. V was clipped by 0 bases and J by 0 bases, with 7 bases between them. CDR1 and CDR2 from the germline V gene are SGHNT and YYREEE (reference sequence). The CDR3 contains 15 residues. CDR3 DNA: TGTGCCAGCAGCTTGGGGCACGGCTCTGGAAACACCATATATTTT. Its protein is CASSLGHGSGNTIYF.

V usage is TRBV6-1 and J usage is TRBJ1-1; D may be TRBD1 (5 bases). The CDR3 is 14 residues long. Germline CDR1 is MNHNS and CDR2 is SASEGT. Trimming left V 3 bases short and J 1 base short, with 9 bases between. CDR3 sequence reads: CASSDQGTNTEAFF. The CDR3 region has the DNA TGTGCCAGCAGTGACCAGGGAACGAACACTGAAGCTTTCTTT.

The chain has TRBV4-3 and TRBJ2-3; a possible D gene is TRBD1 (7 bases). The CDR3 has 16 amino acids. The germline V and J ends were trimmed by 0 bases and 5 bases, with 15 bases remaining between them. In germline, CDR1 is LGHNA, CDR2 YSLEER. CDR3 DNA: TGCGCCAGCAGCCAAGATCTAGCGAGGGGGCTAGATACGCAGTATTTT. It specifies CASSQDLARGLDTQYF.